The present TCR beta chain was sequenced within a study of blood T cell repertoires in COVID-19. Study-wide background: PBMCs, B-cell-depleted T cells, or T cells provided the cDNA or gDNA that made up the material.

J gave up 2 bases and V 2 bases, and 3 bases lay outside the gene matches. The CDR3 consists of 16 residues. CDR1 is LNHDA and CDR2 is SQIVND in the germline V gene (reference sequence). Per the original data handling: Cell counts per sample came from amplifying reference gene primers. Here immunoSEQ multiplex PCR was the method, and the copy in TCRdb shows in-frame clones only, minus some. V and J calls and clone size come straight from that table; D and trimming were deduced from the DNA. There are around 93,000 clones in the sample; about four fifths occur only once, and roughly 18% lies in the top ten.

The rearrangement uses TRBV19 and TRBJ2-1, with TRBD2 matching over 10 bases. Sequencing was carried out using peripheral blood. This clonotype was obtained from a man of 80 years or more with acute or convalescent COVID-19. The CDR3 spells CASSINSGGPYNEQFF. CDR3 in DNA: TGTGCCAGTAGTATAAATAGCGGGGGGCCCTACAATGAGCAGTTCTTC.